This is a list of T cell receptor beta chains from one sample in a study of cytomegalovirus exposure and HLA in healthy donors. Using immunoSEQ multiplex PCR, the repertoire was profiled, and TCRdb retains in-frame clones only, with some absent. The sample lists 95,000 to 150,000 clones; roughly four fifths were seen once. Sequences were obtained from PBMCs. These receptors all stem from a woman aged 40 to 55 in good health and CMV-seropositive. CDR3s include the opening cysteine and the closing phenylalanine or tryptophan. The D gene is left open where the match is weak. Only part of the rows carry a size: once, few, many, or a class if the clone is expanded.

v_call	d_call	j_call	clone_size	cdr3_aa	cdr3_nt
TRBV28	NA	TRBJ1-1	NA	CASSFSDRYAFF	TGTGCCAGCAGTTTTTCTGACAGGTACGCTTTCTTT
TRBV4-3	NA	TRBJ1-5	NA	CASSQDRGANSNQPQHF	TGCGCCAGCAGCCAAGATCGTGGGGCAAATAGCAATCAGCCCCAGCATTTT
TRBV6-5	NA	TRBJ2-7	few	CATLTSPYEQYF	TGTGCCACCCTGACAAGCCCCTACGAGCAGTACTTC
TRBV6-5	TRBD2	TRBJ2-1	NA	CASSYYGGRAHNEQFF	TGTGCCAGCAGTTACTACGGCGGGAGGGCTCACAATGAGCAGTTCTTC
TRBV28	TRBD1	TRBJ2-7	NA	CASSLHGTGFYEQYF	TGTGCCAGCAGCCTACACGGGACAGGGTTCTACGAGCAGTACTTC
TRBV6-1	NA	TRBJ1-1	NA	CASSFLVGTEAFF	TGTGCCAGCTCCTTTTTGGTCGGCACTGAAGCTTTCTTT
TRBV6-6	TRBD1	TRBJ1-3	once	CASSGPDRGGNTIYF	TGTGCCAGCAGTGGCCCCGACAGGGGTGGAAACACCATATATTTT
TRBV25-1	NA	TRBJ1-4	NA	CASSERKSNEKLFF	TGTGCCAGCAGTGAGCGGAAATCTAATGAAAAACTGTTTTTT
TRBV6-5	TRBD1	TRBJ1-2	NA	CASSYSGQGGDGYTF	TGTGCCAGCAGTTACTCGGGACAGGGGGGAGATGGCTACACCTTC
TRBV5-1	NA	TRBJ2-5	NA	CASSLEPPPVETQYF	TGCGCCAGCAGCTTGGAACCTCCCCCGGTTGAGACCCAGTACTTC
TRBV5-6	TRBD2	TRBJ2-1	NA	CASSMPSGSTDEQFF	TGTGCCAGCAGCATGCCCAGCGGGAGTACCGATGAGCAGTTCTTC
TRBV2	TRBD2	TRBJ2-3	NA	CASSSPAGLAGRTDTQYF	TGTGCCAGCAGTTCCCCCGCAGGACTAGCGGGACGCACAGATACGCAGTATTTT
TRBV14	NA	TRBJ1-1	NA	CASSQVIHTEAFF	TGTGCCAGCAGCCAAGTCATCCACACTGAAGCTTTCTTT
TRBV5-1	TRBD2	TRBJ2-3	NA	CASSYGSRTSADTQYF	TGCGCCAGCAGCTACGGAAGCCGGACTAGTGCAGATACGCAGTATTTT
TRBV4-1	TRBD2	TRBJ2-5	NA	CASSQGRGTSFAETQYF	TGCGCCAGCAGCCAAGGCCGCGGGACTAGCTTTGCGGAGACCCAGTACTTC
TRBV7-3	TRBD2	TRBJ2-5	NA	CASSPSGTSGETQYF	TGTGCCAGCAGCCCATCCGGGACTAGCGGAGAGACCCAGTACTTC
TRBV7-9	NA	TRBJ2-7	NA	CASSLTPIYEQYF	TGTGCCAGCAGCTTAACACCAATTTACGAGCAGTACTTC
TRBV4-2	NA	TRBJ1-4	NA	CASSLPVGAFNEKLFF	TGTGCCAGCAGCCTCCCCGTGGGGGCGTTTAATGAAAAACTGTTTTTT
TRBV7-2	NA	TRBJ2-3	NA	CASSLEGAYTDTQYF	TGTGCCAGCAGCTTAGAAGGAGCTTACACAGATACGCAGTATTTT
TRBV5-5	NA	TRBJ2-2	NA	CASSSPMAGLNTGELFF	TGTGCCAGCAGCTCACCCATGGCAGGCCTTAACACCGGGGAGCTGTTTTTT
TRBV5-1	NA	TRBJ1-4	NA	CASSPGGAATNEKLFF	TGCGCCAGCAGCCCGGGCGGGGCAGCAACTAATGAAAAACTGTTTTTT
TRBV6-5	NA	TRBJ1-2	NA	CASKLAGADYGYTF	TGTGCCAGCAAACTAGCCGGGGCCGACTATGGCTACACCTTC
TRBV12-5	TRBD2	TRBJ2-1	NA	CASGLGGSGWDEQFF	TGTGCTAGTGGTTTGGGCGGGAGCGGGTGGGATGAGCAGTTCTTC
TRBV5-1	NA	TRBJ1-1	NA	CASRTGNTEAFF	TGCGCCAGCAGAACCGGGAACACTGAAGCTTTCTTT
TRBV27	NA	TRBJ2-1	NA	CASSLASSTEQFF	TGTGCCAGCAGTCTTGCTTCCTCTACTGAGCAGTTCTTC
TRBV2	TRBD2	TRBJ2-1	NA	CASNLRTSGRAEQSYNEQFF	TGTGCCAGCAACCTCAGGACTAGCGGGAGGGCCGAGCAATCCTACAATGAGCAGTTCTTC
TRBV5-1	NA	TRBJ2-2	NA	CASSLEAGAGELFF	TGCGCCAGCAGCTTGGAGGCCGGGGCCGGGGAGCTGTTTTTT
TRBV7-3	NA	TRBJ2-1	NA	CASSLNKVSDSYNEQFF	TGTGCCAGCAGCTTAAATAAGGTTAGCGACTCCTACAATGAGCAGTTCTTC
TRBV28	TRBD2	TRBJ2-7	NA	CASSSGLAGDEQYF	TGTGCCAGCAGTTCTGGGTTAGCGGGCGACGAGCAGTACTTC
TRBV15	NA	TRBJ2-3	NA	CATSRGRESDTQYF	TGTGCCACCAGCAGAGGTCGGGAGTCTGATACGCAGTATTTT
TRBV10-2	TRBD2	TRBJ2-1	NA	CASSNGLVGGEQFF	TGCGCCAGCAGTAACGGACTAGTAGGAGGCGAGCAGTTCTTC
TRBV6-5	NA	TRBJ2-7	NA	CASSYADSPLYEQYF	TGTGCCAGCAGTTACGCGGACAGTCCTCTCTACGAGCAGTACTTC
TRBV7-9	NA	TRBJ2-3	NA	CASSLVSHRGTDTQYF	TGTGCCAGCAGCTTAGTAAGCCACCGGGGCACAGATACGCAGTATTTT
TRBV14	NA	TRBJ2-5	NA	CASSQEPREAQETQYF	TGTGCCAGCAGCCAAGAACCCAGAGAGGCCCAAGAGACCCAGTACTTC
TRBV2	NA	TRBJ1-5	NA	CASSEGHSGNQPQHF	TGTGCCAGCAGTGAGGGACATTCGGGCAATCAGCCCCAGCATTTT
TRBV4-2	TRBD1	TRBJ2-3	NA	CASSQDGTGRTDTQYF	TGTGCCAGCAGCCAAGATGGGACAGGGCGCACAGATACGCAGTATTTT
TRBV7-9	NA	TRBJ1-1	once	CASSQTRQTPSAFF	TGTGCCAGCAGCCAAACCCGACAAACCCCATCCGCTTTCTTT
TRBV4-2	NA	TRBJ2-2	NA	CASSQDVREIGTGELFF	TGTGCCAGCAGCCAAGATGTAAGAGAGATTGGCACCGGGGAGCTGTTTTTT
TRBV5-1	TRBD1	TRBJ2-3	NA	CASSPMTGGTQYF	TGCGCCAGCAGCCCAATGACAGGGGGTACGCAGTATTTT
TRBV19	TRBD1	TRBJ2-7	NA	CASSMPGTGAYEQYF	TGTGCCAGTAGTATGCCCGGGACAGGGGCCTACGAGCAGTACTTC